Below are 24 T cell receptor beta chains sequenced from a single sample in a study of blood T cell repertoires in COVID-19. This table comes from immunoSEQ multiplex PCR, and its TCRdb copy is limited to in-frame clones, with some not included. The sample lists 200,000 to 250,000 clones; 87% were seen once. Sequences were obtained from PBMCs or T cells enriched from blood (not recorded which). Receptors were obtained from a woman in her 30s with acute COVID-19.

This clone is a singleton in its sample. The chain is built from TRBV6-5 and TRBJ2-7; D perhaps matches TRBD1 (6 bases). CDR1 MNHEY and CDR2 SVGAGI come from the germline V gene. The V end lost 5 bases, the J end lost 4 bases, and 12 bases lay between the germline ends. The CDR3 has 13 residues. CDR3 amino acids: CASSLSDSYEQYF. DNA for the CDR3: TGTGCCAGCAGTCTATCGGACAGTTACGAGCAGTACTTC.

The chain combines TRBV30 with TRBJ1-1, with D unresolved. This CDR3 has 12 residues. Deletions cut 3 bases from V and 6 bases from J, with 11 bases between. Per germline, CDR1 GTSNPN and CDR2 SVGIG (reference sequence). The CDR3 DNA reads TGTGCCTGGAGCGTAGGACTAGCTGAAGCTTTCTTT. The encoded protein is CAWSVGLAEAFF.

The rearrangement joins TRBV5-4 to TRBJ1-3, with TRBD1 matching over 8 bases. The CDR3 contains 15 residues. The junction had 4 bases not matched to a gene; V was cut back by 3 bases and J by 2 bases. From germline, CDR1 is SGHNT and CDR2 YYREEE (reference sequence). The CDR3 spells CASSSQGAAGNTIYF. CDR3 sequence (DNA): TGTGCCAGCAGCTCCCAGGGGGCTGCTGGAAACACCATATATTTT.

This chain links TRBV3-1 (or the pseudogene TRBV3-2) with TRBJ2-1, with 14 bases matching TRBD2. Per germline, CDR1 LGHDT and CDR2 YNNKEL (reference sequence). The J segment lost 6 bases and the V segment lost 0 bases, leaving 10 bases of the junction unmatched. CDR3 length: 19 amino acids. The CDR3 is CASSQDRMGLAGVVNEQFF. The DNA of the CDR3 is TGTGCCAGCAGCCAAGATAGGATGGGACTAGCGGGAGTGGTCAATGAGCAGTTCTTC.

The chain links TRBV19 to TRBJ2-5; a weak D match, TRBD2 (6 bases). The germline V and J ends were trimmed by 1 base and 2 bases, with 11 bases remaining between them. This CDR3 spans 15 amino acids. Germline V gene data show CDR1 as LNHDA and CDR2 as SQIVND (reference sequence). The CDR3 bases are TGTGCCAGTAGTATAGGCGGGACTCCACAAGAGACCCAGTACTTC. Its translation: CASSIGGTPQETQYF.

The chain recombines TRBV6-1 with TRBJ2-6, with a tentative D call TRBD1 (5 bases). Germline-derived CDR1 and CDR2 are MNHNS and SASEGT. The V end was cut by 2 bases, the J end by 0 bases, with 14 bases between. The CDR3 is 18 residues long. The CDR3 protein is CASSEKGAMSSGANVLTF. CDR3 DNA: TGTGCCAGCAGTGAAAAAGGGGCCATGAGCTCTGGGGCCAACGTCCTGACTTTC.

The chain couples TRBV13 to TRBJ1-1; TRBD1 agrees at 9 bases. CDR1 and CDR2 from the germline V gene are PRHDT and FYEKMQ (reference sequence). Trimming removed 5 bases from V and 0 bases from J; junction bases left unmatched: 7. The CDR3 covers 16 residues. In DNA form, the CDR3 reads TGTGCCAGCAGCCGGAAACAGGGGGCCATGAACACTGAAGCTTTCTTT. Amino acids: CASSRKQGAMNTEAFF.

The chain joins TRBV28 to TRBJ1-2; the match to TRBD1 covers 7 bases. This CDR3 spans 18 amino acids. Germline values: CDR1 MDHEN, CDR2 SYDVKM. The J segment lost 6 bases and the V segment lost 7 bases, leaving 23 bases of the junction unmatched. DNA for the CDR3: TGTGCCAGCAAGGTTTACGGCAGGGGGATCGCCAGGATCGATGGCTACACCTTC. Its protein product is CASKVYGRGIARIDGYTF.

The chain recombines TRBV28 with TRBJ2-1, with 14 positions matching TRBD2. Germline V gene data show CDR1 as MDHEN and CDR2 as SYDVKM. V dropped 6 bases and J dropped 6; count of bases not matched to a gene: 13. This CDR3 is built from 18 residues. The CDR3 is CASSYTPPGTSGSNEQFF. For the CDR3, the DNA is TGTGCCAGCAGCTACACCCCCCCGGGGACTAGCGGGAGCAATGAGCAGTTCTTC.

This clone has more than one count but fewer than ten. V usage is TRBV7-9 and J usage is TRBJ1-1; 10 bases are shared with TRBD1. The CDR3 is made up of 16 amino acids. The germline V gene encodes CDR1 SEHNR and CDR2 FQNEAQ (reference sequence). V shed 5 bases and J 4 bases; nucleotides not matched to a gene: 10. As DNA, the CDR3 is TGTGCCAGCAGCGCCCGACAGGGGGCAGGGGGCACTGAAGCTTTCTTT. Protein product: CASSARQGAGGTEAFF. Supplemented by reference TRBV7-9 and TRBJ1-1, the full variable domain reads DTGVSQNPRHKITKRGQNVTFRCDPISEHNRLYWYRQTLGQGPEFLTYFQNEAQLEKSRLLSDRFSAERPKGSFSTLEIQRTEQGDSAMYLCASSARQGAGGTEAFFGQGTRLTVV.

The chain uses TRBV28 and TRBJ2-2, with D maybe TRBD2 (5 bases). The CDR3 extends over 16 amino acids. Germline CDR1 reads MDHEN; CDR2 reads SYDVKM. Trimming took off 3 bases at V and 0 bases at J, with 11 bases between the two ends. As DNA, the CDR3 is TGTGCCAGCAGTTTCGGGATAGCGTCGAACACCGGGGAGCTGTTTTTT. Its translation: CASSFGIASNTGELFF.

This chain uses TRBV7-6 with TRBJ2-1; D gene uncertain. Between the trimmed V and J ends, which lost 5 bases and 8 bases, there was a span of 22 bases. This CDR3 region has 16 residues. Germline CDR1 reads SGHVS; CDR2 reads FNYEAQ. The CDR3 region has the DNA TGTGCCAGCAGCCCCAGCGATAACCTCCCCGCTGATGAGCAGTTCTTC. It yields the protein CASSPSDNLPADEQFF.

This clone was seen a few times. V usage is TRBV6-5 and J usage is TRBJ2-7; 9 bases are shared with TRBD2. In germline, CDR1 is MNHEY, CDR2 SVGAGI. V gave up 0 bases and J gave up 6 bases; unmatched junction bases: 9. This CDR3 has 16 residues. The CDR3 region has the DNA TGTGCCAGCAGTTACTCCTCCCCGGGACTAGCCTCCGAGCAGTACTTC. This encodes CASSYSSPGLASEQYF.

The CDR3 reads CASSIGTSGGYEQYF. The CDR3 region has the DNA TGCGCCAGCAGCATAGGGACTAGCGGGGGGTACGAGCAGTACTTC. The chain links TRBV5-1 to TRBJ2-7; 15 bases match TRBD2. The CDR3 covers 15 residues. The V gene end was trimmed by 4 bases and the J gene end by 4 bases; junction bases not matched to a gene: 3. Germline lookup yields CDR1 SGHRS and CDR2 YFSETQ.

The genes are TRBV15 and TRBJ2-7; tentatively, D is TRBD1 (6 bases). The CDR3 contains 16 residues. The V gene lost 0 bases and the J gene lost 0 bases, with 12 bases spanning the gap. The germline CDR1 and CDR2 sequences are LNHNV and YYDKDF (reference sequence). Here the CDR3 DNA reads TGTGCCACCAGCAGAGACGCAGGGGCGAGCTCCTACGAGCAGTACTTC. Protein product: CATSRDAGASSYEQYF.

This rearrangement joins TRBV9 to TRBJ2-7; 7 bases line up with TRBD1. The CDR3 length is 14 residues. CDR1 and CDR2 (germline): SGDLS, YYNGEE. Losses at the gene ends were 2 bases for V and 3 bases for J; bases not matched to a gene: 5. DNA for the CDR3: TGTGCCAGCAGCGTCCGGGACAGCTTCTACGAGCAGTACTTC. Encoded protein: CASSVRDSFYEQYF. Using reference TRBV9 and TRBJ2-7 for the parts outside the CDR3, the full variable domain is DSGVTQTPKHLITATGQRVTLRCSPRSGDLSVYWYQQSLDQGLQFLIQYYNGEERAKGNILERFSAQQFPDLHSELNLSSLELGDSALYFCASSVRDSFYEQYFGPGTRLTVT.

The chain uses TRBV5-3 and TRBJ1-6, with D unresolved. TRBV5-3 is treated as an ORF (open reading frame) with a function not yet certain. This CDR3 spans 15 amino acids. Between the trimmed V and J ends, which lost 4 bases and 5 bases, there was a span of 13 bases. This chain's CDR3 is CARSRPRLDNSPLHF. The CDR3 DNA is TGTGCCAGAAGCCGACCGCGTCTAGATAATTCACCCCTCCACTTT.

The rearrangement joins TRBV19 to TRBJ2-2; 10 positions match TRBD1. V shed 7 bases, J shed 6 bases, and the junction held 8 bases outside the gene matches. CDR1 and CDR2 from the germline V gene are LNHDA and SQIVND (reference sequence). This CDR3 spans 15 amino acids. This CDR3 reads CASKKDRGRSGELFF. The CDR3 DNA reads TGTGCCAGTAAGAAGGACAGGGGGAGGTCCGGGGAGCTGTTTTTT.

This chain connects TRBV4-1 to TRBJ2-5, with a weak D call TRBD2 (5 bases). The germline CDR1 and CDR2 sequences are MGHRA and YSYEKL. There are 15 residues in the CDR3. V lost 1 base, J lost 0 bases, and 9 bases lay in between. In DNA, the CDR3 is TGCGCCAGCAGCCAAGCGAATAGCGACCAAGAGACCCAGTACTTC. It codes for CASSQANSDQETQYF.

CDR3 sequence reads: CASSGGQHPYEQYF. The CDR3 nucleotides are TGTGCCAGTAGTGGGGGACAGCATCCCTACGAGCAGTACTTC. The chain uses TRBV19 and TRBJ2-7; 7 bases are a match to TRBD1. V shed 5 bases and J 2 bases; nucleotides not matched to a gene: 6. CDR1 and CDR2 (germline): LNHDA, SQIVND (reference sequence). This CDR3 is 14 amino acids long. Variable domain in full (rest from reference TRBV19 and TRBJ2-7): DGGITQSPKYLFRKEGQNVTLSCEQNLNHDAMYWYRQDPGQGLRLIYYSQIVNDFQKGDIAEGYSVSREKKESFPLTVTSAQKNPTAFYLCASSGGQHPYEQYFGPGTRLTVT.

The chain couples TRBV11-3 to TRBJ2-1, with TRBD2 matching 9 bases. J gave up 1 base and V 4 bases, and 5 bases lay outside the gene matches. The CDR3 consists of 16 residues. The germline gives CDR1 SGHNT, CDR2 YENEEA. CDR3 sequence reads: CASSYSGGPSYNEQFF. The CDR3 DNA sequence: TGTGCCAGCAGCTATAGCGGGGGTCCTTCCTACAATGAGCAGTTCTTC.

V usage is TRBV27 and J usage is TRBJ1-6, with TRBD1 as a possible D gene (6 bases). Germline lookup yields CDR1 MNHEY and CDR2 SMNVEV (reference sequence). The V end was cut by 8 bases, the J end by 7 bases, with 9 bases between. This CDR3 comprises 12 residues. DNA for the CDR3: TGTGCCAGCCTAACAGGGAATTCACCCCTCCACTTT. Translated: CASLTGNSPLHF.

This clone was seen more than once but under ten times. The chain combines TRBV5-1 with TRBJ2-7; TRBD2 agrees at 8 bases. J lost 3 bases, V lost 0 bases, and 11 bases had no gene match. The germline V gene encodes CDR1 SGHRS and CDR2 YFSETQ. This CDR3 comprises 17 residues. The CDR3 loop reads CASSLGLGLEGNYEQYF. In nucleotides, the CDR3 is TGCGCCAGCAGCTTGGGTCTGGGACTAGAGGGAAACTACGAGCAGTACTTC. The whole variable domain, remainder taken from reference TRBV5-1 and TRBJ2-7, is KAGVTQTPRYLIKTRGQQVTLSCSPISGHRSVSWYQQTPGQGLQFLFEYFSETQRNKGNFPGRFSGRQFSNSRSEMNVSTLELGDSALYLCASSLGLGLEGNYEQYFGPGTRLTVT.

The genes are TRBV11-2 and TRBJ2-1; D not resolved. The CDR3 covers 16 residues. Germline V gene lookup returns CDR1 SGHAT and CDR2 FQNNGV. V shed 7 bases and J shed 7 bases, with 23 bases lying between them. CDR3 protein: CASTSLQRQLGNEQFF. The CDR3 nucleotides are TGTGCCAGCACCAGCCTCCAGAGGCAGCTTGGGAATGAGCAGTTCTTC.